These T cell receptor beta chains were read from a single sample in a study of cytomegalovirus exposure and HLA in healthy donors. Sequencing was performed with immunoSEQ multiplex PCR; in TCRdb, only in-frame clones are kept and a portion is missing. The sample consists of 90,000 to 110,000 clones, 69% of them appearing once. The specimen sequenced was PBMCs. Source of these receptors: a woman in her 70s in good health and CMV-seropositive. CDR3s include the opening cysteine and the closing phenylalanine or tryptophan. The D gene is left open where the match is weak. For some rows the clone size is stated as once, few or many, or as a class when expanded; others skip it.

.,15,TRBJ1-4,.,TRBV28,TGTGCCAGCAGTCTTTCAGGATCAACTAATGAAAAACTGTTTTTT,CASSLSGSTNEKLFF
large,16,TRBJ1-2,TRBD1,TRBV6-1,TGTGCCAGCAGTGAAGCGCCAGACAGGGGGCTCCGGGGCTACACCTTC,CASSEAPDRGLRGYTF
.,14,TRBJ2-2,.,TRBV5-4,TGTGCCAGCAGCTACGGGACAACCACCGGGGAGCTGTTTTTT,CASSYGTTTGELFF
few,15,TRBJ1-1,.,TRBV2,TGTGCCAGCAGTGAATGGGAGGGCATGAACACTGAAGCTTTCTTT,CASSEWEGMNTEAFF
.,14,TRBJ2-2,TRBD1,TRBV27,TGTGCCAGCAATCGACAGGGGTTAGCCGGGGAGCTGTTTTTT,CASNRQGLAGELFF
.,16,TRBJ2-5,TRBD2,TRBV6-6,TGTGCCAGCAGAAAGACTAGCGGGGGGCGACAAGAGACCCAGTACTTC,CASRKTSGGRQETQYF
.,15,TRBJ2-3,.,TRBV6-5,TGTGCCAGCAGTTACTGGCGGGGAGACACAGATACGCAGTATTTT,CASSYWRGDTDTQYF
.,14,TRBJ1-5,.,TRBV10-2,TGCGCCAGCAGCCAACAGGGAAGCAATCAGCCCCAGCATTTT,CASSQQGSNQPQHF
.,15,TRBJ1-4,TRBD1,TRBV27,TGTGCCAGCAGTTCGGGGGGGACAGGGGTCGAAAAACTGTTTTTT,CASSSGGTGVEKLFF
.,15,TRBJ2-3,.,TRBV30,TGTGCCTGGAGTAGCACTAGCCGATTATGGGATACGCAGTATTTT,CAWSSTSRLWDTQYF
.,15,TRBJ2-2,.,TRBV6-1,TGTGCCAGCAGTGCCCAACCCAGGTGGGCCGGGGAGCTGTTTTTT,CASSAQPRWAGELFF
once,17,TRBJ2-2,TRBD2,TRBV14,TGTGCCAGCAGCCAAGGACTAGCGGGGGGGCCTACCGGGGAGCTGTTTTTT,CASSQGLAGGPTGELFF